This entry lists 4 T cell receptor beta chains sequenced from one sample in a study of control samples from healthy donors and cancer patients. This table comes from immunoSEQ multiplex PCR, and its TCRdb copy is limited to in-frame clones, with some not included. The repertoire holds about 250,000 clones, with roughly four fifths as singletons. The sequenced sample consisted of PBMCs. These receptors were taken from a woman in her sixties with lung cancer.

The genes are TRBV7-2 and TRBJ1-3, with TRBD1 matching over 7 bases. V was clipped by 5 bases and J by 3 bases; unmatched bases: 4. The CDR3 length is 14 residues. CDR1 and CDR2 from the germline V gene are SGHTA and FQGNSA. CDR3 residues: CASSPRGGGNTIYF. CDR3 in DNA: TGTGCCAGCAGCCCCAGGGGGGGTGGAAACACCATATATTTT. The full variable domain, completed using reference TRBV7-2 and TRBJ1-3, is GAGVSQSPSNKVTEKGKDVELRCDPISGHTALYWYRQSLGQGLEFLIYFQGNSAPDKSGLPSDRFSAERTGGSVSTLTIQRTQQEDSAVYLCASSPRGGGNTIYFGEGSWLTVV.

The chain is built from TRBV2 and TRBJ1-4, with 7 bases identical to TRBD1. Germline CDR1 is SNHLY and CDR2 is FYNNEI. Unmatched junction bases numbered 11, after V lost 6 bases and J lost 7 bases. The CDR3 runs 15 residues. This CDR3 is CASREQGYTGEKLFF. The CDR3 nucleotides are TGTGCCAGCAGAGAACAGGGGTACACTGGTGAAAAACTGTTTTTT.

In DNA, the CDR3 is TGTGCCAGCAGTTATACTTTAGGAAATGAGCAGTTCTTC. Its protein product is CASSYTLGNEQFF. This chain connects TRBV6-5 to TRBJ2-1; D not certain. V lost 3 bases, J lost 7 bases, and 10 bases lay in between. Germline-derived CDR1 and CDR2 are MNHEY and SVGAGI. This CDR3 has 13 amino acids.

CDR3 region: CATSRGPSVAVSQPQHF. The CDR3 DNA reads as TGTGCCACCAGCAGAGGCCCATCGGTAGCTGTCTCTCAGCCCCAGCATTTT. The chain uses TRBV15 and TRBJ1-5; D remains unclear. The CDR3 runs to 17 residues. Trimming pared 1 base from V and 6 bases from J, leaving 19 bases between. The germline V gene has CDR1 LNHNV and CDR2 YYDKDF (reference sequence).